Presented here are 8 T cell receptor beta chains from one specimen sequenced in a study of human T cells and chemical hapten exposure. Regarding time point: healthy volunteer bleed at 6 weeks. It was unfractionated whole blood from which total RNA was extracted. TCRdb independently ran MiXCR on the RACE reads; one entry per CDR3 protein. The sample includes 35,000 to 55,000 distinct CDR3 sequences, approximately 4% of them seen just once. Sequenced input: whole blood. The receptors were sampled from a human donor in good health. Some clones in this sample may be carry-over from other donors' samples.

V and J are TRBV28 and TRBJ1-1; the match to TRBD1 covers 9 bases. The germline V gene has CDR1 MDHEN and CDR2 SYDVKM. The J segment lost 4 bases and the V segment lost 11 bases, leaving 11 bases of the junction unmatched. The CDR3 has 14 residues. CDR3: CALDRGGASTEAFF. DNA for the CDR3: TGTGCCCTCGACAGGGGGGGCGCCTCCACTGAAGCTTTCTTT.

This clonotype was seen only a few times. The chain recombines TRBV7-2 with TRBJ1-5; D uncertain. The CDR3 contains 15 residues. The V and J ends lost 1 base and 2 bases respectively, with 9 bases between them. The germline gives CDR1 SGHTA, CDR2 FQGNSA. CDR3 bases: TGTGCCAGCAGCTTAGGGGCCATGGGCAATCAGCCCCAGCATTTT. Amino acid sequence: CASSLGAMGNQPQHF.

The chain combines TRBV18 with TRBJ2-1, with a weak D call TRBD1 (6 bases). This CDR3 region has 17 residues. Trimming took off 3 bases at V and 6 bases at J, with 21 bases between the two ends. CDR1 is KGHSH and CDR2 is LQKENI in the germline V gene. The CDR3: CASSPGHGEWGGNEQFF. CDR3 DNA: TGTGCCAGCTCACCGGGACATGGCGAGTGGGGTGGCAATGAGCAGTTCTTC.

This clonotype was seen a few times. The CDR3 sequence is CASSRVLTSGSEEQYF. CDR3 sequence (DNA): TGTGCCAGCAGCCGAGTCCTGACTAGCGGGAGTGAGGAGCAGTACTTC. The chain links TRBV4-2 to TRBJ2-7, with TRBD2 matching over 12 bases. The CDR3 has 16 residues. The V gene's germline CDR1 is LGHNA and CDR2 YNFKEQ. The V gene end was trimmed by 4 bases and the J gene end by 7 bases; junction bases not matched to a gene: 11.

The sample holds many counts of this clonotype. This chain joins TRBV5-6 and TRBJ2-7; 14 bases are shared with TRBD2. This CDR3 has 14 amino acids. Germline CDR1 SGHDT, CDR2 YYEEEE. V lost 4 bases to trimming and J lost 6 bases; unmatched junction nucleotides: 3. This chain's CDR3 is CASSMGLAGVEQYF. The CDR3 region has the DNA TGTGCCAGCAGCATGGGACTAGCGGGAGTCGAGCAGTACTTC.

This clonotype was detected many times. The CDR3 sequence is CASSPGQGLLSGANVLTF. The CDR3 DNA reads TGTGCCAGCAGCCCTGGACAGGGTTTACTCTCTGGGGCCAACGTCCTGACTTTC. The rearrangement links TRBV9 to TRBJ2-6; 8 positions agree with TRBD1. This CDR3 has 18 amino acids. Germline V CDR1 and CDR2: SGDLS, YYNGEE. The J segment lost 0 bases and the V segment lost 4 bases, leaving 9 bases of the junction unmatched.

The chain employs TRBV28 and TRBJ1-1, with D hard to call. The V gene's germline CDR1 is MDHEN and CDR2 SYDVKM. The V end lost 7 bases, the J end lost 5 bases, and 11 bases lay between the germline ends. This CDR3 has 12 amino acids. The CDR3 DNA follows: TGTGCCAGCACGGGGTTTGTGACTGAAGCTTTCTTT. This translates into CASTGFVTEAFF. Full variable domain (missing parts from reference TRBV28 and TRBJ1-1): DVKVTQSSRYLVKRTGEKVFLECVQDMDHENMFWYRQDPGLGLRLIYFSYDVKMKEKGDIPEGYSVSREKKERFSLILESASTNQTSMYLCASTGFVTEAFFGQGTRLTVV.

The table lists this clonotype with many counts. The CDR3 sequence: CASSLALAGPHTDTQYF. As DNA, the CDR3 is TGTGCCAGCAGCTTAGCCCTAGCGGGACCCCACACAGATACGCAGTATTTT. This chain joins TRBV7-2 and TRBJ2-3; 9 nucleotides match TRBD2. Germline CDR1 SGHTA, CDR2 FQGNSA. CDR3 length: 17 amino acids. The junction had 6 bases not matched to a gene; V was cut back by 0 bases and J by 2 bases.